The 7 T cell receptor beta chains presented below share a single source sample, sequenced in a study of cytomegalovirus exposure and HLA in healthy donors. Sequencing used immunoSEQ multiplex PCR; TCRdb keeps in-frame clones, though not all of them. The sample has approximately 150,000 clones; about 89% are singletons. Specimen: PBMCs. Every receptor here comes from a man aged 18 to 30 in good health and CMV-seronegative.

This clone was observed a single time. The chain is built from TRBV15 and TRBJ1-2; 8 positions agree with TRBD1. The CDR3 is 14 residues long. J lost 6 bases, V lost 2 bases, and 5 bases had no gene match. CDR1 and CDR2 (germline): LNHNV, YYDKDF (reference sequence). The CDR3, as DNA: TGTGCCACCAGCAGACAGACAGGGGAAGATGGCTACACCTTC. Translation gives CATSRQTGEDGYTF.

This chain connects TRBV5-5 to TRBJ1-4; the match to TRBD1 covers 7 bases. With 4 bases clipped from V and 8 bases from J, the junction kept 8 bases outside the gene matches. The CDR3 spans 14 residues. Germline V gives CDR1 SGHKS, CDR2 YYEKEE (reference sequence). CDR3 sequence reads: CASSLTGLIEKLFF. The DNA of the CDR3 is TGTGCCAGCAGCCTGACAGGGCTGATCGAAAAACTGTTTTTT.

The CDR3 loop is CAWSPQGLSGANVLTF. For the CDR3, the DNA is TGTGCCTGGAGTCCCCAGGGGCTCTCTGGGGCCAACGTCCTGACTTTC. The rearrangement uses TRBV30 and TRBJ2-6, with D possibly TRBD1 on 6 matching bases. Trimming removed 2 bases at V and 0 bases at J, with 11 bases between. Germline lookup yields CDR1 GTSNPN and CDR2 SVGIG (reference sequence). The CDR3 is 16 residues long.

The chain carries TRBV2 and TRBJ2-6; the D is unclear. This CDR3 contains 15 residues. Trimming took 5 bases from V and 0 from J, leaving 8 bases between them. CDR1 is SNHLY and CDR2 is FYNNEI in the germline V gene. The CDR3 DNA follows: TGTGCCAGCAGTACAGACGTCTCTGGGGCCAACGTCCTGACTTTC. Its protein is CASSTDVSGANVLTF. Full variable domain (missing parts from reference TRBV2 and TRBJ2-6): EPEVTQTPSHQVTQMGQEVILRCVPISNHLYFYWYRQILGQKVEFLVSFYNNEISEKSEIFDDQFSVERPDGSNFTLKIRSTKLEDSAMYFCASSTDVSGANVLTFGAGSRLTVL.

The V and J genes are TRBV14 and TRBJ1-3; D uncertain. Trimming took 3 bases from V and 0 from J, leaving 12 bases between them. CDR3 length equals 16 residues. Germline CDR1 and CDR2: SGHDN and FVKESK. The DNA for the CDR3 is TGTGCCAGCAGCCACGCACAGCGGTACTCTGGAAACACCATATATTTT. Its translation is CASSHAQRYSGNTIYF.

This chain connects TRBV5-6 to TRBJ2-7, with 9 bases matching TRBD2. The CDR3 has 15 amino acids. The germline V gene encodes CDR1 SGHDT and CDR2 YYEEEE. The V and J ends lost 3 bases and 0 bases, in that order; junction bases with no gene match: 4. This chain's CDR3 is CASSSGTSHSYEQYV. The CDR3 nucleotides read TGTGCCAGCAGCTCCGGGACTAGCCACTCCTACGAGCAGTACGTC.

V is TRBV30 and J is TRBJ1-1, with D maybe TRBD1 (6 bases). V shed 1 base and J shed 0 bases, with 12 bases lying between them. The CDR3 covers 15 residues. Germline V gene data show CDR1 as GTSNPN and CDR2 as SVGIG (reference sequence). CDR3 nucleotides: TGTGCCTGGAGTGGACAGGCCGGCATGAACACTGAAGCTTTCTTT. This translates into CAWSGQAGMNTEAFF.